Here is one TCR beta chain with its context. Its antigen is undetermined. The sample originates from a study of cytomegalovirus exposure and HLA in healthy donors. Study details: From HLA-typed donors, an early data release held about 85 million unique TCRs. The study's findings and limits: HLA allele associations emerged for about 18,000 TCR beta sequences in a later analysis, at 0.05 false discovery rate. Researchers catalogued approximately 170 TCR beta chains as cytomegalovirus-associated.

60 Vbeta and 13 Jbeta primers were used in PCR. The protocol was immunoSEQ multiplex PCR, while the TCRdb copy is restricted to in-frame clones and leaves out a portion. Here the sample spans about 67,000 clones, around 80% being singletons. The germline CDR1 and CDR2 sequences are MNHEY and SMNVEV (reference sequence). V was clipped by 6 bases and J by 0 bases; unmatched bases: 7. The CDR3 is made up of 15 amino acids. Material for sequencing was PBMCs. The chain uses TRBV27 and TRBJ2-5, with TRBD1 matching 7 bases. This sequence originates from a man in his forties in good health and CMV-seronegative. The CDR3 DNA reads as TGTGCCAGCAGGCCGGGGACAGCGTACCAAGAGACCCAGTACTTC. It specifies CASRPGTAYQETQYF.